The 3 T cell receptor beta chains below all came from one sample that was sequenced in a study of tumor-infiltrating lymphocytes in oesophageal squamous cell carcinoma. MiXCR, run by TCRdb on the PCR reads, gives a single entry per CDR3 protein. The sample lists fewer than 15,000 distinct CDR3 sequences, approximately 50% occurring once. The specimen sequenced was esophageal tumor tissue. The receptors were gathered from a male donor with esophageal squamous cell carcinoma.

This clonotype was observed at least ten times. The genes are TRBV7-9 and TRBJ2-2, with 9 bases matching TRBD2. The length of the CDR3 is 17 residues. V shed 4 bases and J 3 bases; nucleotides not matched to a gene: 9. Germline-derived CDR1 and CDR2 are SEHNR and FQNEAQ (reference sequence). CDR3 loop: CASSWALSGGYTGELFF. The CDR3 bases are TGTGCCAGCAGCTGGGCCCTTAGCGGGGGTTACACCGGGGAGCTGTTTTTT.

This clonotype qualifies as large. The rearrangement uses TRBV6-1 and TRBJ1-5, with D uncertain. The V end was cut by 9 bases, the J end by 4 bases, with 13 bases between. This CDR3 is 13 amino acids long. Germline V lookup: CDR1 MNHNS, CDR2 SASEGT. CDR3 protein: CASRGKVNQPQHF. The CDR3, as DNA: TGTGCCAGTCGGGGTAAGGTAAATCAGCCCCAGCATTTT.

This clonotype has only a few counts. The CDR3 region has the DNA TGTGCCAGCAGTGACTCTGACCGGGGGGGCCCAGATACGCAGTATTTT. Encoded protein: CASSDSDRGGPDTQYF. The V and J genes are TRBV6-4 and TRBJ2-3; 8 nucleotides match TRBD2. Trimming cost V 0 bases and J 4 bases; bases outside gene matches: 6. The CDR3 spans 16 residues. CDR1 is MRHNA and CDR2 is SNTAGT in the germline V gene.